The 9 T cell receptor beta chains given below trace back to one sample, sequenced in a study of T-cell memory formation after mild COVID-19. Each CDR3 protein gets one entry after TCRdb re-called the 5' RACE reads with MiXCR. The sample includes 530,000 or so distinct CDR3 sequences, roughly 17% of them seen just once. The sample taken for sequencing was PBMCs or a T cell subset sorted from them (not recorded which). The receptors shown here come from an adult woman who had mild COVID-19 (a few samples of this study predate the infection). Cell type and time point are not known.

The rearrangement joins TRBV19 to TRBJ1-2; a possible D gene is TRBD1 (6 bases). With 10 bases removed from V and 6 bases from J, the gap between germline ends came to 12 bases. This CDR3 has 11 amino acids. The germline V gene has CDR1 LNHDA and CDR2 SQIVND (reference sequence). The CDR3 reads CAILKGDGYTF. DNA for the CDR3: TGTGCCATCCTTAAGGGGGATGGCTACACCTTC.

This clonotype turned up a few times. This sequence joins TRBV20-1 and TRBJ2-7, with D possibly TRBD1 on 5 matching bases. Germline V lookup: CDR1 DFQATT, CDR2 SNEGSKA (reference sequence). CDR3 size: 11 residues. The CDR3 region has the DNA TGCAGCCGATCAAGGGGCAACGAGCAGTACTTC. This sequence encodes CSRSRGNEQYF.

This clonotype has just a few counts. A read error may account for a junction end that differs from germline. V and J are TRBV4-2 and TRBJ2-7; TRBD2 agrees at 8 bases. CDR1 and CDR2 from the germline V gene are LGHNA and YNFKEQ. This CDR3 contains 17 residues. The CDR3 sequence is CARSQEEVSGTTYEQYF. In nucleotides, the CDR3 is TGTGCCAGAAGCCAAGAAGAGGTTAGCGGGACCACTTACGAGCAGTACTTC.

This clonotype was seen more than once but under ten times. The chain has TRBV12-3 or TRBV12-4 and TRBJ1-1; D call uncertain. Trimming took 6 bases from V and 6 from J, leaving 8 bases between them. The CDR3 is 11 amino acids. The CDR3 here is CASRTGSEAFF. In DNA form, the CDR3 reads TGTGCCAGCAGGACGGGATCTGAAGCTTTCTTT.

This clonotype appeared a few times. V and J are TRBV19 and TRBJ1-5; no firm D call. The CDR3 is 14 residues long. Trimming took off 7 bases at V and 2 bases at J, with 12 bases between the two ends. Germline CDR1 is LNHDA and CDR2 is SQIVND (reference sequence). DNA of the CDR3: TGTGCCAGTACAGACGGCGCGGGCAATCAGCCCCAGCATTTT. This encodes CASTDGAGNQPQHF.

The chain is built from TRBV18 and TRBJ1-2, with no clear D. CDR3 length: 13 residues. Germline loops: CDR1 KGHSH, CDR2 LQKENI. V gave up 3 bases and J gave up 4 bases, with 9 bases separating them. Written as DNA, the CDR3 is TGTGCCAGCTCACCCCCGAGTCCCTATGGCTACACCTTC. Protein sequence: CASSPPSPYGYTF.

This clonotype was observed a few times. The J gene is TRBJ2-1, the V gene TRBV21-1; the table calls TRBD1, which could not be checked here. TRBV21-1 is listed as a pseudogene. The CDR3 runs to 16 residues. The CDR3 is CASSQRTGQKNNEQFF. The CDR3 DNA sequence: TGTGCCAGCAGTCAAAGAACCGGACAGAAGAACAATGAGCAGTTCTTC.

This clonotype was seen only a few times. This rearrangement joins TRBV7-6 to TRBJ1-4, with TRBD1 matching 10 bases. Trimming at V came to 4 bases and at J to 8 bases, leaving 7 bases not matched to a gene. The length of the CDR3 is 15 residues. The V gene's germline CDR1 is SGHVS and CDR2 FNYEAQ. Written as DNA, the CDR3 is TGTGCCAGCAGCTCGGACCCGGGACAGGGGGAAAAACTGTTTTTT. Protein: CASSSDPGQGEKLFF. The full variable domain, with the rest looked up from reference TRBV7-6 and TRBJ1-4, is GAGVSQSPRYKVTKRGQDVALRCDPISGHVSLYWYRQALGQGPEFLTYFNYEAQQDKSGLPNDRFSAERPEGSISTLTIQRTEQRDSAMYRCASSSDPGQGEKLFFGSGTQLSVL.

The chain is built from TRBV18 and TRBJ2-7; D remains unclear. V lost 1 base and J 3 bases, leaving 7 bases between the germline ends. Germline lookup yields CDR1 KGHSH and CDR2 LQKENI. This CDR3 has 13 amino acids. For the CDR3, the DNA is TGTGCCAGCTCACCACAGGAGCACTACGAGCAGTACTTC. Amino acids: CASSPQEHYEQYF.